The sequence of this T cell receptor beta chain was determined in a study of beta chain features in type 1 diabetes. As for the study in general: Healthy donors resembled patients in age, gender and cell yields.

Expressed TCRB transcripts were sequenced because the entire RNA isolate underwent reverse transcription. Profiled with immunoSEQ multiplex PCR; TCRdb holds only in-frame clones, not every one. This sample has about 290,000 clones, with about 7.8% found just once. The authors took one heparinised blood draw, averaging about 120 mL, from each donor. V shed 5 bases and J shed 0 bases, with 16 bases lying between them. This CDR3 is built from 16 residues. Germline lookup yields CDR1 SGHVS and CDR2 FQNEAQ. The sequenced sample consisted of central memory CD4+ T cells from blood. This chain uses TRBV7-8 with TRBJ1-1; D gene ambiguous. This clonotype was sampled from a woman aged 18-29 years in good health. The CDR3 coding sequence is TGTGCCAGCAGCCTCCTTCCTAAGGGAATGAACACTGAAGCTTTCTTT. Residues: CASSLLPKGMNTEAFF.